This TCR beta chain was found in a study of identical twins. Study-wide points: Out-of-frame alpha sequences common to twins exhibited an excess of low generation probability. With abundant cord blood beta clonotypes, insertions were fewer; memory repertoires showed no such pattern.

A remark on this clonotype: Its antigen is still unknown.

Germline values: CDR1 MRHNA, CDR2 SNTAGT. The junction had 3 bases not matched to a gene; V was cut back by 4 bases and J by 4 bases. This CDR3 comprises 14 residues. TCRdb called the 5' RACE reads again in MiXCR, with one record for every CDR3 protein. The sample holds 400,000 to 550,000 distinct CDR3 sequences, roughly 13% seen once. The sample was also linked to a second study, of yellow fever vaccine responses in identical twins.

The chain couples TRBV6-4 to TRBJ2-7; 11 nucleotides align to TRBD2. The sequence was obtained from a young woman in good health. Material: CD4+ T cells sorted from blood. The CDR3 loop is CASSGGTSGYEQYF. CDR3 in DNA: TGTGCCAGCAGTGGGGGGACTAGCGGTTACGAGCAGTACTTC.